This T cell receptor beta chain was recovered during a study of T-cell reconstitution after alpha-beta-depleted transplantation in children. General study findings and limits: T-cell numbers and diversity, one year after transplant, stemmed largely from T cells that were newly produced.

Unique molecular identifiers were used in preparing the TCRbeta library. TCRdb reanalysed the PCR reads using MiXCR and keeps one entry per CDR3 protein. The data hold approximately 15,000 distinct CDR3 sequences, with around 4.9% observed a single time. This clonotype came up many times. Its target is unknown. This CDR3 region has 16 residues. The V end was cut by 6 bases, the J end by 1 base, with 17 bases between. The TCR sequence derives from a boy under 18 with acute lymphoblastic leukemia, due to receive a stem cell transplant. The rearrangement uses TRBV12-3 or TRBV12-4 and TRBJ2-3; tentatively, D is TRBD1 (6 bases). Sequencing used PBMCs, obtained before TCRalphabeta/CD19-depleted stem cell transplant. The CDR3: CASRKTTGSGTDTQYF. CDR3 sequence (DNA): TGTGCCAGCAGAAAAACTACAGGGTCCGGCACAGATACGCAGTATTTT.